These 24 T cell receptor beta chains originate from one sample sequenced in a study of T-cell memory formation after mild COVID-19. TCRdb reprocessed the 5' RACE reads with MiXCR, giving one entry per CDR3 protein. The table has roughly 340,000 distinct CDR3 sequences, approximately 15% seen once. Specimen: PBMCs or a T cell subset sorted from them (not recorded which). The receptor set was obtained from a man younger than 35 who had mild COVID-19 (a few samples of this study predate the infection). Cell type and time point are not known.

This clonotype was seen a handful of times. This chain connects TRBV10-3 to TRBJ2-3, with 11 bases matching TRBD2. This CDR3 is built from 18 residues. The germline gives CDR1 ENHRY, CDR2 SYGVKD. V was pared by 6 bases and J by 0 bases, with 11 bases of the junction left unmatched. CDR3 DNA: TGTGCCATCAGGACTTTGGGGGCTAGCGGGGGGAGCACAGATACGCAGTATTTT. The encoded protein is CAIRTLGASGGSTDTQYF.

The table lists this clonotype with a few counts. The V gene is TRBV7-8, the J gene TRBJ2-1, with a weak D call TRBD1 (5 bases). Trimming cost V 1 base and J 9 bases, with 13 bases left between them. Germline V gives CDR1 SGHVS, CDR2 FQNEAQ. The CDR3 covers 14 residues. The CDR3 bases are TGTGCCAGCAGCTTAGGGGGCCGTCCAAGTGAGCAGTTCTTC. The encoded protein is CASSLGGRPSEQFF.

The chain uses TRBV20-1 and TRBJ2-5; maybe TRBD1 (6 bases). The CDR3 has 13 residues. Germline V gene data show CDR1 as DFQATT and CDR2 as SNEGSKA (reference sequence). DNA of the CDR3: TGCAGCACTTTTGATCAGGGGCAAGAGACCCAGTACTTC. Translating it yields CSTFDQGQETQYF.

In its sample, this clonotype was seen a few times. The chain is built from TRBV28 and TRBJ2-4; 7 nucleotides line up with TRBD2. This CDR3 has 14 residues. Germline V lookup: CDR1 MDHEN, CDR2 SYDVKM. Trimming cost V 5 bases and J 7 bases; bases outside gene matches: 8. CDR3 region: CASSRRDYRNIQYF. The CDR3 DNA sequence: TGTGCCAGCAGTCGCCGGGACTACCGGAACATTCAGTACTTC.

There are a few counts of this clonotype. The chain links TRBV19 to TRBJ2-7; a weak D match, TRBD2 (6 bases). The CDR3 runs to 15 residues. From germline, CDR1 is LNHDA and CDR2 SQIVND (reference sequence). Trimming stripped 4 bases from V and 2 bases from J, with 15 bases between. The CDR3 region is CASSTSGRPTYEQYF. The CDR3 DNA reads TGTGCCAGTAGTACCTCAGGGAGGCCGACCTACGAGCAGTACTTC.

V is TRBV7-2 and J is TRBJ2-3; TRBD2 aligns across 7 bases. The CDR3 is 14 residues long. The germline CDR1 and CDR2 sequences are SGHTA and FQGNSA. J gave up 7 bases and V 7 bases, and 11 bases lay outside the gene matches. In DNA, the CDR3 is TGTGCCAGCACCGTAGGAGCGGGACTAAATACGCAGTATTTT. Translated: CASTVGAGLNTQYF.

This clonotype was seen more than once but under ten times. For the CDR3, the DNA is TGTGCCAGCAGCCACAGGGAACCCTACGAGCAGTACGTC. Residues: CASSHREPYEQYV. The chain joins TRBV6-6 to TRBJ2-7; a possible D gene is TRBD1 (6 bases). Germline CDR1 is MNHNY and CDR2 is SVGAGI (reference sequence). V lost 6 bases and J 2 bases, leaving 11 bases between the germline ends. This CDR3 is built from 13 residues.

This clonotype came up a few times. This rearrangement joins TRBV5-1 to TRBJ1-2; D gene uncertain. V dropped 4 bases and J dropped 2 bases, with 6 bases sitting between them. This CDR3 contains 12 residues. Germline V gene sequence: CDR1 SGHRS, CDR2 YFSETQ. The CDR3 protein is CASSEDNYGYTF. Here the CDR3 DNA reads TGCGCCAGCAGCGAGGACAACTATGGCTACACCTTC.

This clonotype was detected a few times. The chain has TRBV20-1 and TRBJ1-5; D might be TRBD1 (5 bases). There are 13 residues in the CDR3. Deletions cut 1 base from V and 5 bases from J, with 9 bases between. CDR1 is DFQATT and CDR2 is SNEGSKA in the germline V gene (reference sequence). CDR3 in amino acids: CSARGQGDQPQHF. For the CDR3, the DNA is TGCAGTGCTAGAGGGCAGGGCGATCAGCCCCAGCATTTT.

The genes are TRBV29-1 and TRBJ1-1; no firm D call. The length of the CDR3 is 13 residues. Germline V CDR1 and CDR2: SQVTM, ANQGSEA. The CDR3, as DNA: TGCAGTGCCATAGAAGCGACCTCGAACGAAGCTTTCTTT. It specifies CSAIEATSNEAFF.

The chain joins TRBV6-5 to TRBJ1-1; tentatively, D is TRBD1 (5 bases). Germline V gene data show CDR1 as MNHEY and CDR2 as SVGAGI. Trimming removed 0 bases from V and 5 bases from J, with 19 bases in between. CDR3 length: 17 residues. The CDR3 loop is CASSYSIGIGGSTEAFF. The CDR3 DNA follows: TGTGCCAGCAGTTACTCAATAGGGATCGGGGGGTCGACTGAAGCTTTCTTT.

A few counts support this clonotype. V gene TRBV6-1 combines with J gene TRBJ2-7; 10 nucleotides agree with TRBD1. This CDR3 has 15 residues. The germline gives CDR1 MNHNS, CDR2 SASEGT. V lost 4 bases to trimming and J lost 5 bases; unmatched junction nucleotides: 8. CDR3 amino acids: CASSGRDRGSHEQYV. CDR3 bases: TGTGCCAGCAGTGGCCGGGACAGGGGTTCCCACGAGCAGTACGTC.

This chain's CDR3 is CASSPPGLAGVEFF. In nucleotides, the CDR3 is TGTGCCAGCAGTCCTCCGGGACTAGCGGGGGTTGAGTTCTTC. This chain links TRBV12-3 or TRBV12-4 with TRBJ2-1; 14 bases agree with TRBD2. This CDR3 has 14 residues. J lost 14 bases, V lost 5 bases, and 8 bases had no gene match.

In its sample, this clonotype was seen many times. The chain has TRBV5-1 and TRBJ2-1; 7 positions agree with TRBD2. The CDR3 covers 12 residues. Trimming took 0 bases from V and 10 from J; bases not matched to a gene: 1. Germline V gene data show CDR1 as SGHRS and CDR2 as YFSETQ. The CDR3 protein is CASSLVSGEQFF. CDR3 in DNA: TGCGCCAGCAGCTTGGTTAGCGGGGAGCAGTTCTTC.

This chain uses TRBV12-3 or TRBV12-4 with TRBJ2-7; D ambiguous. This CDR3 comprises 13 residues. Between the trimmed V and J ends, which lost 2 bases and 2 bases, there was a span of 7 bases. This chain's CDR3 is CASSLWVAYEQYF. In DNA, the CDR3 is TGTGCCAGCAGTTTATGGGTGGCCTACGAGCAGTACTTC.

This clonotype was counted ten times or more. The rearrangement uses TRBV6-5 and TRBJ2-5; 8 bases agree with TRBD2. Germline V CDR1 and CDR2: MNHEY, SVGAGI. V lost 2 bases and J lost 5; bases outside the gene matches: 4. The CDR3 spans 14 residues. CDR3 loop: CASSYAGGRETQYF. The CDR3 coding sequence is TGTGCCAGCAGTTACGCGGGGGGCAGGGAGACCCAGTACTTC.

V and J are TRBV4-1 and TRBJ1-5; 8 bases are a match to TRBD1. Germline V CDR1 and CDR2: MGHRA, YSYEKL. Trimming took 5 bases from V and 6 from J; bases not matched to a gene: 12. This CDR3 is built from 16 residues. The CDR3 reads CASSAIDRGSTQPQHF. CDR3 DNA sequence: TGCGCCAGCAGCGCTATTGACAGGGGAAGTACTCAGCCCCAGCATTTT.

This clonotype was counted many times. The V and J genes are TRBV7-3 and TRBJ2-5; D possibly corresponds to TRBD1 (6 bases). V was shortened by 5 bases and J by 2 bases, with 9 bases between the two germline ends. The CDR3 length is 13 residues. Germline V CDR1 and CDR2: SGHTA, FQGTGA. The CDR3 loop is CASSAGTQETQYF. The CDR3, as DNA: TGTGCCAGCAGCGCCGGGACACAAGAGACCCAGTACTTC.

The sample holds a few counts of this clonotype. The rearrangement uses TRBV7-2 and TRBJ1-5; D call uncertain. V was trimmed by 3 bases and J by 3 bases, leaving 9 bases between them. The CDR3 consists of 14 residues. Germline V CDR1 and CDR2: SGHTA, FQGNSA. The CDR3 DNA reads as TGTGCCAGCAGCTTTACCGGGCCCAATCAGCCCCAGCATTTT. It yields the protein CASSFTGPNQPQHF.

This clonotype has only a few counts. V is TRBV28 and J is TRBJ1-3; D may be TRBD1 (5 bases). The CDR3 extends over 15 amino acids. Germline lookup yields CDR1 MDHEN and CDR2 SYDVKM. With 4 bases removed from V and 0 bases from J, the gap between germline ends came to 10 bases. The CDR3 DNA reads as TGTGCCAGCAGTTCAGGGACTAGCTCTGGAAACACCATATATTTT. Protein: CASSSGTSSGNTIYF.

This clonotype occurred many times. The rearrangement links TRBV6-2 or TRBV6-3 to TRBJ2-7; D possibly matches TRBD1 or TRBD2 (5 bases each). The CDR3 runs to 13 residues. In germline, CDR1 is MNHEY, CDR2 SVGEGT. Trimming took 5 bases from V and 9 from J, leaving 17 bases between them. CDR3 loop: CASSPTGSRGQYV. In DNA form, the CDR3 reads TGTGCCAGCAGTCCCACAGGCAGCCGGGGGCAGTACGTC.

This rearrangement joins TRBV27 to TRBJ2-7; 7 nucleotides line up with TRBD1. The V gene's germline CDR1 is MNHEY and CDR2 SMNVEV (reference sequence). The CDR3 runs 13 residues. Trimming at V came to 5 bases and at J to 3 bases, leaving 4 bases not matched to a gene. CDR3: CASSRQGVYEQYF. For the CDR3, the DNA is TGTGCCAGCAGTAGGCAGGGGGTCTACGAGCAGTACTTC.

CDR3 DNA sequence: TGTGCCAGCAGTTATGTGAGTGGGGAGCAGTTCTTC. It encodes CASSYVSGEQFF. The genes are TRBV6-6 and TRBJ2-1; D not certain. V lost 3 bases, J lost 10 bases, and 10 bases lay in between. The CDR3 sequence is 12 residues long. Per germline, CDR1 MNHNY and CDR2 SVGAGI (reference sequence).

V usage is TRBV6-2 or TRBV6-3 and J usage is TRBJ2-7, with 9 bases aligning to TRBD2. The germline V gene encodes CDR1 MNHEY and CDR2 SVGEGT. The CDR3 covers 16 residues. After removal of 6 bases from V and 2 bases from J, the junction contained 11 bases not matched to a gene. CDR3 bases: TGTGCCAGCAGCCCCAACGGGCGGGGGGGAACCTACGAGCAGTACGTC. It specifies CASSPNGRGGTYEQYV.